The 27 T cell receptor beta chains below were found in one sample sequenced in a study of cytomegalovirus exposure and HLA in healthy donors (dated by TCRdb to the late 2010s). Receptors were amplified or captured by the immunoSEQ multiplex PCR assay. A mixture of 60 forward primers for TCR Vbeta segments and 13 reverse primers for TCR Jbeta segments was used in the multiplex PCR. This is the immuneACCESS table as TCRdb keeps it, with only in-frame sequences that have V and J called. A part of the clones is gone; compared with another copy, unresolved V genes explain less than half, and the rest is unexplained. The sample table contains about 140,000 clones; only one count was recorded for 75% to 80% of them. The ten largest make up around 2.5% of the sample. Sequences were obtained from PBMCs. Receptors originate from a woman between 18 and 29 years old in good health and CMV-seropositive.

CDR3 amino acids: CASSSFPRQDLANVLTF. The CDR3, as DNA: TGTGCCAGCAGCTCCTTCCCCCGACAGGACTTGGCCAACGTCCTGACTTTC. The rearrangement joins TRBV5-8 to TRBJ2-6; tentatively, D is TRBD1 (6 bases). Trimming cost V 3 bases and J 6 bases, with 19 bases left between them. This CDR3 has 17 amino acids. In germline, CDR1 is SGHTS, CDR2 YDEGEE.

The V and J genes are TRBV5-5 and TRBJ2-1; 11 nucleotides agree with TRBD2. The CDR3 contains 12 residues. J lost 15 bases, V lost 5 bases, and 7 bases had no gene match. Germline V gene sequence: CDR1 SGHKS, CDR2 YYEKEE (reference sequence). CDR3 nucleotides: TGTGCCAGCAGTGTAGCGGGGGGGAAGTCGTTCTTC. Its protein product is CASSVAGGKSFF.

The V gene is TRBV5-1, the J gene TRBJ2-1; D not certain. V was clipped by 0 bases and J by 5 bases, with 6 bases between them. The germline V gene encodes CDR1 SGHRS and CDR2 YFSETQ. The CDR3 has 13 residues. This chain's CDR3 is CASSLVVDNEQFF. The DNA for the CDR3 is TGCGCCAGCAGCTTGGTTGTAGACAATGAGCAGTTCTTC.

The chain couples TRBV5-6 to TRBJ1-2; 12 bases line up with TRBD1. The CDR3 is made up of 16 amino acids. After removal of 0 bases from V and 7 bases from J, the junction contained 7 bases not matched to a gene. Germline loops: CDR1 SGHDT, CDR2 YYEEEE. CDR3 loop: CASSLGPGQGAFGYTF. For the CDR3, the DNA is TGTGCCAGCAGCTTGGGCCCGGGACAGGGGGCGTTTGGCTACACCTTC.

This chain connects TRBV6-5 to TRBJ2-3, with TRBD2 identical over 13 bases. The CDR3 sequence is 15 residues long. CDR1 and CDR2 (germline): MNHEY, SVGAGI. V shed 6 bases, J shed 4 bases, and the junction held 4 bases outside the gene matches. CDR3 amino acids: CASRHTSGGADTQYF. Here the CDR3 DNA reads TGTGCCAGCAGACATACTAGCGGGGGGGCAGATACGCAGTATTTT.

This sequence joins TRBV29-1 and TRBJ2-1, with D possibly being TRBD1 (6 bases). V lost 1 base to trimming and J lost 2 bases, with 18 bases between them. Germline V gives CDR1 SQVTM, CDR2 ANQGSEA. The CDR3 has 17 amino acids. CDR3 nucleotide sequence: TGCAGCGTTGAAGGGAAGATCAGAGACAGGCCCTACAATGAGCAGTTCTTC. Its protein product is CSVEGKIRDRPYNEQFF.

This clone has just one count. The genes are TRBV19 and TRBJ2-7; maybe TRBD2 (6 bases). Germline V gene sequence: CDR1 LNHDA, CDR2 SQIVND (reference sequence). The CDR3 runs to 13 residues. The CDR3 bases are TGTGCTACGAGCCGGGACTTCAGCTACGAGCAGTACTTC. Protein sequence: CATSRDFSYEQYF.

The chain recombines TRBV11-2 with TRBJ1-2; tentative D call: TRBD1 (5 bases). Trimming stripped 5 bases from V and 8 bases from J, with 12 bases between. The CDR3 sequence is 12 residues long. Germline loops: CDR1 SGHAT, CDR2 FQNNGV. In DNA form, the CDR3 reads TGTGCCAGCAGCGCAGGGTTAGGGGGCTACACCTTC. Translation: CASSAGLGGYTF.

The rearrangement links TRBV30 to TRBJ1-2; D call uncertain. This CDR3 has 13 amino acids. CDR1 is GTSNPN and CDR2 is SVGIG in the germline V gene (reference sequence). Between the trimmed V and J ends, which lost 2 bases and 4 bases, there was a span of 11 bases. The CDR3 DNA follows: TGTGCCTGGAGTCTAGAGGTTACCTATGGCTACACCTTC. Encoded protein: CAWSLEVTYGYTF.

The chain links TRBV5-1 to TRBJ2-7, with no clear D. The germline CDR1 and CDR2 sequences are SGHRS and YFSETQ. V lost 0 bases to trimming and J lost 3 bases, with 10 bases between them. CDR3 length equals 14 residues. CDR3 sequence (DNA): TGCGCCAGCAGCTTGGAGGTGACAAACTACGAGCAGTACTTC. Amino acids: CASSLEVTNYEQYF.

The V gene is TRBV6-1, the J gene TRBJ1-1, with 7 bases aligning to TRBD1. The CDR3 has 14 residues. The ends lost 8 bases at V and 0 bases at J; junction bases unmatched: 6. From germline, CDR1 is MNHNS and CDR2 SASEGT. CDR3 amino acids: CASRETGLNTEAFF. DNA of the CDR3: TGTGCCAGCCGGGAGACAGGGTTGAACACTGAAGCTTTCTTT.

This CDR3 reads CASSSPRQGQETQYF. The CDR3 DNA is TGCGCCAGCAGCTCCCCACGACAGGGTCAAGAGACCCAGTACTTC. The rearrangement joins TRBV5-1 to TRBJ2-5; 7 bases align to TRBD1. The ends lost 3 bases at V and 2 bases at J; junction bases unmatched: 7. This CDR3 comprises 15 residues. In germline, CDR1 is SGHRS, CDR2 YFSETQ. The full variable domain, completed using reference TRBV5-1 and TRBJ2-5, is KAGVTQTPRYLIKTRGQQVTLSCSPISGHRSVSWYQQTPGQGLQFLFEYFSETQRNKGNFPGRFSGRQFSNSRSEMNVSTLELGDSALYLCASSSPRQGQETQYFGPGTRLLVL.

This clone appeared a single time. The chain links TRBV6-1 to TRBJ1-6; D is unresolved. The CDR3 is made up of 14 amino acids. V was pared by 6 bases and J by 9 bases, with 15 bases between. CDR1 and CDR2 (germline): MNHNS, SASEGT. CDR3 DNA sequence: TGTGCCAGCAGCTCCCGGGCCGCGGGTTCACCCCTCCACTTT. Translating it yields CASSSRAAGSPLHF.

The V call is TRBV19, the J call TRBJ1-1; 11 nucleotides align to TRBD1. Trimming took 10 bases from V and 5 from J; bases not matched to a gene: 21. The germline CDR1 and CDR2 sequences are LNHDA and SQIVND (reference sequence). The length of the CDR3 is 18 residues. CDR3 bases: TGTGCCACCACCCCCCGGGACAGGGGGAGGGCTAGGGATACTGAAGCTTTCTTT. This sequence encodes CATTPRDRGRARDTEAFF. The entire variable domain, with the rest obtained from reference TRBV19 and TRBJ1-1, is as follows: DGGITQSPKYLFRKEGQNVTLSCEQNLNHDAMYWYRQDPGQGLRLIYYSQIVNDFQKGDIAEGYSVSREKKESFPLTVTSAQKNPTAFYLCATTPRDRGRARDTEAFFGQGTRLTVV.

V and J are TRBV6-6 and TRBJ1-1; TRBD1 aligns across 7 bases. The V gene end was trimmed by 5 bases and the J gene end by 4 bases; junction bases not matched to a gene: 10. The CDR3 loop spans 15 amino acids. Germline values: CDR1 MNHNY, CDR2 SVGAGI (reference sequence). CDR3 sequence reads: CASSARTGRATEAFF. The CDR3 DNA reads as TGTGCCAGCAGTGCGAGGACAGGTCGCGCCACTGAAGCTTTCTTT.

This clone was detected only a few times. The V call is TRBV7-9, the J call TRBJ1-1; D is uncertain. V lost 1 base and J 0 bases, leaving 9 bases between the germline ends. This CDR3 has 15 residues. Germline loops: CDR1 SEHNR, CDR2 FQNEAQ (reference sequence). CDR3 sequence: CASSLGQAMNTEAFF. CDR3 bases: TGTGCCAGCAGCTTAGGCCAGGCAATGAACACTGAAGCTTTCTTT.

CDR3: CASSGHRGNTEAFF. CDR3 sequence (DNA): TGTGCCAGCAGTGGCCACAGGGGGAACACTGAAGCTTTCTTT. This chain joins TRBV27 and TRBJ1-1; TRBD1 aligns across 7 bases. Germline lookup yields CDR1 MNHEY and CDR2 SMNVEV (reference sequence). With 5 bases clipped from V and 1 base from J, the junction kept 4 bases outside the gene matches. CDR3 size: 14 residues.

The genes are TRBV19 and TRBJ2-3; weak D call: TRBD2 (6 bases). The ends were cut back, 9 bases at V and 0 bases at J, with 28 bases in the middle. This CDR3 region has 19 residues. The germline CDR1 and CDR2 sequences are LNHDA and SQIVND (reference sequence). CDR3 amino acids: CARRRASVKLPPSTDTQYF. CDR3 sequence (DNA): TGTGCCAGGAGGAGGGCTAGCGTAAAACTGCCCCCTAGCACAGATACGCAGTATTTT. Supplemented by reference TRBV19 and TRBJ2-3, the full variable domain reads DGGITQSPKYLFRKEGQNVTLSCEQNLNHDAMYWYRQDPGQGLRLIYYSQIVNDFQKGDIAEGYSVSREKKESFPLTVTSAQKNPTAFYLCARRRASVKLPPSTDTQYFGPGTRLTVL.

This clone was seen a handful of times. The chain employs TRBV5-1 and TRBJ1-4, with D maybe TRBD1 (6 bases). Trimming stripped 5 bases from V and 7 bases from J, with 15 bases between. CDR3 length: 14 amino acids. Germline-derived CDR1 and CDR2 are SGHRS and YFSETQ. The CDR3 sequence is CASRDLSRGEKLFF. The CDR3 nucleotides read TGCGCCAGCAGGGACCTATCCAGGGGTGAAAAACTGTTTTTT.

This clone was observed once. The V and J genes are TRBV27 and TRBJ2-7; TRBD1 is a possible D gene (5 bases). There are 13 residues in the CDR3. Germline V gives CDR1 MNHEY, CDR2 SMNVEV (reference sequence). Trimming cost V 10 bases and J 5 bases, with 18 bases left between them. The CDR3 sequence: CATRESGMNEQYF. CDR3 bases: TGTGCCACCAGAGAATCAGGGATGAACGAGCAGTACTTC.

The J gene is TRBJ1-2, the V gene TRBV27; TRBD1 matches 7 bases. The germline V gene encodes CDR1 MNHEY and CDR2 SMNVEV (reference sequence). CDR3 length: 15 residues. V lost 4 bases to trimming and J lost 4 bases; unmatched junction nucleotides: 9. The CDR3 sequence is CASSSNSGQVYGYTF. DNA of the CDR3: TGTGCCAGCAGTTCCAACTCAGGACAGGTCTATGGCTACACCTTC.

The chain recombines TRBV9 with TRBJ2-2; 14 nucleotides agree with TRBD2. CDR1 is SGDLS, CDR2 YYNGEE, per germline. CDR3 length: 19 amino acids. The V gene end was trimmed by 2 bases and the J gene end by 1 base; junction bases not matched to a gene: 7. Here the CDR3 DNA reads TGTGCCAGCAGCGTTCGTGGGACTAGCGGGGGAGGGAACACCGGGGAGCTGTTTTTT. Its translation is CASSVRGTSGGGNTGELFF.

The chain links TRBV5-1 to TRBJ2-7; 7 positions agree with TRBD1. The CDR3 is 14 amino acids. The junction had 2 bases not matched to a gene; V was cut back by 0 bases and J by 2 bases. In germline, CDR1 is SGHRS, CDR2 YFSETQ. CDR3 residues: CASSLVTGAYEQYF. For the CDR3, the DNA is TGCGCCAGCAGCTTGGTCACAGGGGCCTACGAGCAGTACTTC. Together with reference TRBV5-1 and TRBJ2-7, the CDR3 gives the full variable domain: KAGVTQTPRYLIKTRGQQVTLSCSPISGHRSVSWYQQTPGQGLQFLFEYFSETQRNKGNFPGRFSGRQFSNSRSEMNVSTLELGDSALYLCASSLVTGAYEQYFGPGTRLTVT.

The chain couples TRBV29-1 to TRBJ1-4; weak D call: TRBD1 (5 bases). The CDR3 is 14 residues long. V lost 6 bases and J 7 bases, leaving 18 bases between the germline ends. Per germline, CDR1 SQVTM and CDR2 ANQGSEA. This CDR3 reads CSVAMGLGGEKLFF. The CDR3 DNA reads TGCAGCGTCGCTATGGGACTCGGGGGTGAAAAACTGTTTTTT. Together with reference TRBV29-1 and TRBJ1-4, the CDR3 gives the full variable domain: SAVISQKPSRDICQRGTSLTIQCQVDSQVTMMFWYRQQPGQSLTLIATANQGSEATYESGFVIDKFPISRPNLTFSTLTVSNMSPEDSSIYLCSVAMGLGGEKLFFGSGTQLSVL.

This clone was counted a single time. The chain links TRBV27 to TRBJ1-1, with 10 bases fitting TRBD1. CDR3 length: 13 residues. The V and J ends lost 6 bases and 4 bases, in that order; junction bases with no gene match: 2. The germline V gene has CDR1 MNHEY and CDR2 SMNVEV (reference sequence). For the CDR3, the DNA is TGTGCCAGCAGGGGACAGGGGATCACTGAAGCTTTCTTT. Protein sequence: CASRGQGITEAFF.

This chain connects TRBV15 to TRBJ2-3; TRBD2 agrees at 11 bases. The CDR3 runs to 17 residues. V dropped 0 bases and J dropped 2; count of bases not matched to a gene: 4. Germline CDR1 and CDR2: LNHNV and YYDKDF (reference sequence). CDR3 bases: TGTGCCACCAGCAGAGATCGGACTAGCGGGCACACAGATACGCAGTATTTT. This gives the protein CATSRDRTSGHTDTQYF.

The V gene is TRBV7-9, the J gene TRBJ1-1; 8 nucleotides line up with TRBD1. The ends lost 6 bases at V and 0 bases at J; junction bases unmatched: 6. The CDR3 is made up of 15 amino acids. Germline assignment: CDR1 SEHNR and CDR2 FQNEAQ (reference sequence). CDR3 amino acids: CASRPPTGVNTEAFF. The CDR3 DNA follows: TGTGCCAGCAGACCGCCGACAGGGGTGAACACTGAAGCTTTCTTT.